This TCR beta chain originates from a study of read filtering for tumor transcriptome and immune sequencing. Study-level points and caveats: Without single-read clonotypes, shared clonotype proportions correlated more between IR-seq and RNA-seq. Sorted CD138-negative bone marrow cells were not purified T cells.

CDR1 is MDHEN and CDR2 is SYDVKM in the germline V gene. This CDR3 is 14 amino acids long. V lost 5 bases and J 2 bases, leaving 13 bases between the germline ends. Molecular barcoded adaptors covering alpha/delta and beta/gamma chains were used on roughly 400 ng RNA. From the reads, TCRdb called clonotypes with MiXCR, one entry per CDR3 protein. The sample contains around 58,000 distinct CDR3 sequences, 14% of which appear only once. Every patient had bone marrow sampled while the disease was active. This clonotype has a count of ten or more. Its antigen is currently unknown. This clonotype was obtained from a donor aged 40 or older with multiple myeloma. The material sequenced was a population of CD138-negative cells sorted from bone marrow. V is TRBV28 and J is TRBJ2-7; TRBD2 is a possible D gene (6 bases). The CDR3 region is CASSGPGLTYEQYF. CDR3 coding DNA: TGTGCCAGCAGTGGCCCGGGACTGACCTACGAGCAGTACTTC.